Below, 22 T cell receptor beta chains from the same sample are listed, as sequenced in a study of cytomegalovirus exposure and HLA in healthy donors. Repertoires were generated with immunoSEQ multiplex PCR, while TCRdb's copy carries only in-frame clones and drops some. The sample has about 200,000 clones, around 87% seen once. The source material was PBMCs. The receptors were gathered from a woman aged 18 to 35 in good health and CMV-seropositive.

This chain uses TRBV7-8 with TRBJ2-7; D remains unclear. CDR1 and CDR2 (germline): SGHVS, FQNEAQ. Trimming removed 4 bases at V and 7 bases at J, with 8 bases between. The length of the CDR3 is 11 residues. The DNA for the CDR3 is TGTGCCAGCAGCTCCTTTCGGGAGCAGTACTTC. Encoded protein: CASSSFREQYF.

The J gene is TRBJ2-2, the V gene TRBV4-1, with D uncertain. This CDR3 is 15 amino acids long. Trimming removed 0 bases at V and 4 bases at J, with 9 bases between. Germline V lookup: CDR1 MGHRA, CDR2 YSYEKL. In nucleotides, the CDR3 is TGCGCCAGCAGCCAAGATTCGACGGGCACCGGGGAGCTGTTTTTT. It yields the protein CASSQDSTGTGELFF.

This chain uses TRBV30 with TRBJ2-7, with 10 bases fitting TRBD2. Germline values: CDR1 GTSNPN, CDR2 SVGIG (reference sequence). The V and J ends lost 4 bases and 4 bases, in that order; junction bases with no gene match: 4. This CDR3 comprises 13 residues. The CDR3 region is CAWTVAGGYEQYF. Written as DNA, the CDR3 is TGTGCCTGGACAGTAGCGGGGGGTTACGAGCAGTACTTC.

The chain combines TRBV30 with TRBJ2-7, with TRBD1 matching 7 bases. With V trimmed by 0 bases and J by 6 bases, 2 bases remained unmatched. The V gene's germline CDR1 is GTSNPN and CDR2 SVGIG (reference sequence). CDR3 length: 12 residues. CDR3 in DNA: TGTGCCTGGAGTGTTGGACAGGCCGAGCAGTACTTC. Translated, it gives CAWSVGQAEQYF.

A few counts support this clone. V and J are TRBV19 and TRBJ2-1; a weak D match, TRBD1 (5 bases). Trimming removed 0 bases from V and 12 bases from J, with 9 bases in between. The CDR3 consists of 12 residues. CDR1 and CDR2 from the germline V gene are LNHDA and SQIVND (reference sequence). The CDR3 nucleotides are TGTGCCAGTAGTATAGACAAGCAGGGGCAGTTCTTC. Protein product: CASSIDKQGQFF.

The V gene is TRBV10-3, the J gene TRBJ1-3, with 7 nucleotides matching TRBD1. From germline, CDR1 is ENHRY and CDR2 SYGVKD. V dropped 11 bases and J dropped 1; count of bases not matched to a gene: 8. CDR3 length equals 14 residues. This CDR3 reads CASSIRGSGNTIYF. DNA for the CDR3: TGTGCCTCATCGATCAGGGGGTCTGGAAACACCATATATTTT.

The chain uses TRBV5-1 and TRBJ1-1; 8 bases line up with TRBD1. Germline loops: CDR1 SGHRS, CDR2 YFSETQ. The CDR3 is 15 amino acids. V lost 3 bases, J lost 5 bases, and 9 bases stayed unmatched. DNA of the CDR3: TGCGCCAGCAGCTATTCAGGGGGCGCCGGAACTGAAGCTTTCTTT. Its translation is CASSYSGGAGTEAFF.

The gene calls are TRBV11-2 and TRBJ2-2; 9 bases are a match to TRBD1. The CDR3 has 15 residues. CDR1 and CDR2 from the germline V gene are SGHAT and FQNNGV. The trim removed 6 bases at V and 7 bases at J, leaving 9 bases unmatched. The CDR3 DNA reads TGTGCCAGCAGACGTACAGGGGGCTGGGGCGGGGAGCTGTTTTTT. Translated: CASRRTGGWGGELFF.

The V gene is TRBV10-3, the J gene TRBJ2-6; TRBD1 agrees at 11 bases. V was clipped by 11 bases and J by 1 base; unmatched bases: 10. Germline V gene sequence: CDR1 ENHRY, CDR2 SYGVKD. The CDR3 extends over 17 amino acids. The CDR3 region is CAVQVGTGGSGANVLTF. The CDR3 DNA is TGTGCCGTCCAAGTGGGGACAGGGGGATCTGGGGCCAACGTCCTGACTTTC.

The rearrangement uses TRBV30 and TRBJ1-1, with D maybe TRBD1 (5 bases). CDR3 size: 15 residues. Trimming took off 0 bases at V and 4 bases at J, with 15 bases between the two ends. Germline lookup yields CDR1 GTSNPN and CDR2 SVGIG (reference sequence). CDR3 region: CAWSVLAGLSTEAFF. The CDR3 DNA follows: TGTGCCTGGAGTGTACTTGCGGGGCTAAGCACTGAAGCTTTCTTT.

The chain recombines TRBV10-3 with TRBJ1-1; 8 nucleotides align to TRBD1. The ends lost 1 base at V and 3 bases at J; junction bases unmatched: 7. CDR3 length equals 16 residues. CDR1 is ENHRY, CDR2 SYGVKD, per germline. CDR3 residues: CAISEFTQGAYTEAFF. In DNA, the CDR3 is TGTGCCATCAGTGAGTTTACGCAGGGGGCTTACACTGAAGCTTTCTTT.

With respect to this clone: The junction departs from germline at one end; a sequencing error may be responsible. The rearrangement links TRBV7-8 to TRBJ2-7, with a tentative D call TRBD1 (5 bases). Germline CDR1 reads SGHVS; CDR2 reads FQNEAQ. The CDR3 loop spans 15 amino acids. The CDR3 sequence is CASRLGATSSYEQYF. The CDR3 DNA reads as TGTGCCAGCAGGTTAGGGGCAACGAGCTCCTACGAGCAGTACTTC.

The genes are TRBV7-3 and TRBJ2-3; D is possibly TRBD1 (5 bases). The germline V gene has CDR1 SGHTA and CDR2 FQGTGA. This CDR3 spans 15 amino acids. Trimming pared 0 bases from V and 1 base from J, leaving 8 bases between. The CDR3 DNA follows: TGTGCCAGCAGCTTAACGCTACAGGGCACAGATACGCAGTATTTT. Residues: CASSLTLQGTDTQYF. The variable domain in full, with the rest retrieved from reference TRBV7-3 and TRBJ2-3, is GAGVSQTPSNKVTEKGKYVELRCDPISGHTALYWYRQSLGQGPEFLIYFQGTGAADDSGLPNDRFFAVRPEGSVSTLKIQRTERGDSAVYLCASSLTLQGTDTQYFGPGTRLTVL.

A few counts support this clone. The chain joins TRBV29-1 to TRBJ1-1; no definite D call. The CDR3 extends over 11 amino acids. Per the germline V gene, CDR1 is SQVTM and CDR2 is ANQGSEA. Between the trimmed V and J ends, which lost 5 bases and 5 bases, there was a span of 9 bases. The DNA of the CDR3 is TGCAGCGTTACGCCGCGGACTGAAGCTTTCTTT. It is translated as CSVTPRTEAFF.

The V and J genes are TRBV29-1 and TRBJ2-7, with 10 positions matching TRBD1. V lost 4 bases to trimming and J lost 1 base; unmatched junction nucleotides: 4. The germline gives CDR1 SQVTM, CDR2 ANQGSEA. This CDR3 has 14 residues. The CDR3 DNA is TGCAGCGTTGTGGACAGGGGGATTTCCTACGAGCAGTACTTC. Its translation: CSVVDRGISYEQYF.

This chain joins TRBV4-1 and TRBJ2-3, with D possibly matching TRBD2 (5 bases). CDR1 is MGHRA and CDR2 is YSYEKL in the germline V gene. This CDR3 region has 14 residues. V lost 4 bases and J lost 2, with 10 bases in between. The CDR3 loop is CASSLVAHTDTQYF. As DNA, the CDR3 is TGCGCCAGCAGCCTGGTAGCGCACACAGATACGCAGTATTTT.

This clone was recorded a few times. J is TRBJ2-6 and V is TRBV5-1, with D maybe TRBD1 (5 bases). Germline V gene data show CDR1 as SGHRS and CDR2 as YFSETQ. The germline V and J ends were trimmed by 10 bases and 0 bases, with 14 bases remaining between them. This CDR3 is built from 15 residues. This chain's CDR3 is CASLDMSSGANVLTF. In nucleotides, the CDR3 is TGCGCCTCTTTGGACATGAGCTCTGGGGCCAACGTCCTGACTTTC.

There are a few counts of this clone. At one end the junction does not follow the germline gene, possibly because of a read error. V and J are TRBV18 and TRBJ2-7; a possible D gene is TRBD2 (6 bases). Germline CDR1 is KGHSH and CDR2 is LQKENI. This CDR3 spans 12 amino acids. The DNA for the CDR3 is TGTGCCAGCTCACCCCTTGGAGGGGACGCTTATTTC. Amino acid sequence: CASSPLGGDAYF.

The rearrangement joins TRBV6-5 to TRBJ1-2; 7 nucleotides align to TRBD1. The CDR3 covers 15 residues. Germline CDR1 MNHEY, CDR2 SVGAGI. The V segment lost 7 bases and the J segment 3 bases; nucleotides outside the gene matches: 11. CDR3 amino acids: CASTSSGGFHYGYTF. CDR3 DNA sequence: TGTGCCAGCACCTCTTCAGGGGGATTTCACTATGGCTACACCTTC.

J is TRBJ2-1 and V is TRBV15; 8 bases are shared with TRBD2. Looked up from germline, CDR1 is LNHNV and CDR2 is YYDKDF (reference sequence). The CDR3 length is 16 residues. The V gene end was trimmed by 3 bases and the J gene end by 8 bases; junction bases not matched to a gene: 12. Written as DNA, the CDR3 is TGTGCCACCAGCAGTGGATCCGGGACTAGTTGGGATGAGCAGTTCTTC. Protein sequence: CATSSGSGTSWDEQFF.

This CDR3 is CASSYPGQGNEKLFF. The CDR3 region has the DNA TGTGCCAGCAGTTACCCGGGACAGGGTAATGAAAAACTGTTTTTT. This sequence joins TRBV6-5 and TRBJ1-4, with 9 bases identical to TRBD1. V lost 2 bases, J lost 4 bases, and 2 bases stayed unmatched. The CDR3 runs to 15 residues. CDR1 and CDR2 from the germline V gene are MNHEY and SVGAGI.

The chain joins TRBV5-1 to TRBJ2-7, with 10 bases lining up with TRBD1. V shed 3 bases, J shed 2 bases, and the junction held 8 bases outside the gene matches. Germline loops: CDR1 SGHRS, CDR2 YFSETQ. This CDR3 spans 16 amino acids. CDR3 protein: CASSSGQGGPTYEQYF. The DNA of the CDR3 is TGCGCCAGCAGCTCCGGACAGGGGGGACCTACCTACGAGCAGTACTTC.